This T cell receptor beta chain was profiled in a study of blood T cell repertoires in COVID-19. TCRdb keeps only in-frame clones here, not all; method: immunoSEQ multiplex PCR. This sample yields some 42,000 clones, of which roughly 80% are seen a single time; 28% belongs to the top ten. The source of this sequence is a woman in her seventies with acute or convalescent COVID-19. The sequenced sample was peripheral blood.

CDR3: CASSQDRGSRGAFF. Here the CDR3 DNA reads TGTGCCAGCAGCCAAGATAGGGGTTCCAGGGGAGCTTTCTTT. The V call is TRBV4-2, the J call TRBJ1-1; D is possibly TRBD1 (6 bases). CDR1 is LGHNA and CDR2 is YNFKEQ in the germline V gene. Trimming shortened V by 0 bases and J by 10 bases, and 15 bases separated the two germline ends. This CDR3 contains 14 residues.